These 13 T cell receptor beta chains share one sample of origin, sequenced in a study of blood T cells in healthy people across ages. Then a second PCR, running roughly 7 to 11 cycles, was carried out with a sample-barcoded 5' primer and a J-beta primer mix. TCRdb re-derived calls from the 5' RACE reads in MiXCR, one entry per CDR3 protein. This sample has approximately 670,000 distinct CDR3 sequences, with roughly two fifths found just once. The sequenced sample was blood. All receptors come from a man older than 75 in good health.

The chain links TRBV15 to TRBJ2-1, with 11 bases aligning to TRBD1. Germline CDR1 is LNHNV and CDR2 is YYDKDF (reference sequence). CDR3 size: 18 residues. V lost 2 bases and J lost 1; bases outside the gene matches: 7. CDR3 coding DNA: TGTGCCACCAGCAGAAAACGGGACAGGGGGTCATCCTACAATGAGCAGTTCTTC. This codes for CATSRKRDRGSSYNEQFF.

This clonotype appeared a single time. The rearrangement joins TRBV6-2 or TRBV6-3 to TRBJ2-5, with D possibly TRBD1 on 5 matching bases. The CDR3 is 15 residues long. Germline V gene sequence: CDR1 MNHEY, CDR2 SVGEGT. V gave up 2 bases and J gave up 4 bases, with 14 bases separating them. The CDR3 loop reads CASSYKFRVGETQYF. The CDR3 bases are TGTGCCAGCAGTTACAAGTTCAGGGTAGGAGAGACCCAGTACTTC.

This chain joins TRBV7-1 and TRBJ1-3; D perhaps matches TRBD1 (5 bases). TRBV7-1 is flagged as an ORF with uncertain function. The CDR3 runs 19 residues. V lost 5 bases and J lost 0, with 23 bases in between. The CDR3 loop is CASSPTRKISGGSGNTIYF. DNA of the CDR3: TGTGCCAGCAGCCCCACCCGTAAGATTAGCGGGGGCTCTGGAAACACCATATATTTT.

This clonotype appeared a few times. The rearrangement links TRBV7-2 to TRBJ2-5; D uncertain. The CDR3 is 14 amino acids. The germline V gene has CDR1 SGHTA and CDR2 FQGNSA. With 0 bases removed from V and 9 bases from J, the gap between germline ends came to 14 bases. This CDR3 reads CASSLAVGSEAQYF. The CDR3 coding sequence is TGTGCCAGCAGCTTAGCGGTTGGGTCGGAAGCCCAGTACTTC.

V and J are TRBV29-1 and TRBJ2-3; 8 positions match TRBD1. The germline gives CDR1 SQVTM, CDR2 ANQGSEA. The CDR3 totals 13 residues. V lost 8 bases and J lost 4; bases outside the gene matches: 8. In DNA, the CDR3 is TGCAGCTCCCAGGACAGGGTATCAGATACGCAGTATTTT. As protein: CSSQDRVSDTQYF.

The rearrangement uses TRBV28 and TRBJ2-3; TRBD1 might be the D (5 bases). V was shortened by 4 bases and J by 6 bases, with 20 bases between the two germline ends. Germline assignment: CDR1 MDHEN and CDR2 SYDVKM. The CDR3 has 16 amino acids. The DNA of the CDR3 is TGTGCCAGCAGTTACGACAGAGATGAGCAATCCGATACGCAGTATTTT. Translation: CASSYDRDEQSDTQYF.

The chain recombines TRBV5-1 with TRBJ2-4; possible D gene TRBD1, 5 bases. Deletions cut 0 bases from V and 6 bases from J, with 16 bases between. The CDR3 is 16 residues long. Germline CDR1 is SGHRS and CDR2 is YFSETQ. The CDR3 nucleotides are TGCGCCAGCAGCTTGGACCCCGGGCAGGGTGGAAACATTCAGTACTTC. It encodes CASSLDPGQGGNIQYF.

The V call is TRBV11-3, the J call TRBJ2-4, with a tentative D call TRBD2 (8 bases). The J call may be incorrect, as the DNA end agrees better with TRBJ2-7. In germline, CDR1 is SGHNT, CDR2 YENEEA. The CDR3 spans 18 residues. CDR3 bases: TGTGCCAGCAGCCCGGGGGGGACAGCCCATCCCCTAACCTACGAGCAGTACTTC. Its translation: CASSPGGTAHPLTYEQYF.

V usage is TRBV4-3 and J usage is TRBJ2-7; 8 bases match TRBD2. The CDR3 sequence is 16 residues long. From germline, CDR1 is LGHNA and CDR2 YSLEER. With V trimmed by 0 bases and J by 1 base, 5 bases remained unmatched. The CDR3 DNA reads TGCGCCAGCAGCCAAGATTTGGGGACTAGTTCCTACGAGCAGTACTTC. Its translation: CASSQDLGTSSYEQYF.

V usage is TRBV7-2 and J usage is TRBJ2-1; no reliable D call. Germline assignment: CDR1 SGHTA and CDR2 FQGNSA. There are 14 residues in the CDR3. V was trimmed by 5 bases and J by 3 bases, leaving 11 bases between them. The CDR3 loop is CASSVAILYNEQFF. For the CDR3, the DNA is TGTGCCAGCAGCGTCGCAATCCTCTACAATGAGCAGTTCTTC.

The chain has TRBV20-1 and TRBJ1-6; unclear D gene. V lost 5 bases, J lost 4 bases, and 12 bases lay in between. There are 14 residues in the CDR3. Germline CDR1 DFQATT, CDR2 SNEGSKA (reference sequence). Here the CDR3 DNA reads TGCAGTGCTTATCCCGGACGTTATAATTCACCCCTCCACTTT. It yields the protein CSAYPGRYNSPLHF.

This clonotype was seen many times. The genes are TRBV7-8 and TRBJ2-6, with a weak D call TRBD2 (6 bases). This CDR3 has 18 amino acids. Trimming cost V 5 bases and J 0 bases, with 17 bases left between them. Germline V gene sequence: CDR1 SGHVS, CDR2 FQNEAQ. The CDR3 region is CASSRRETESSGANVLTF. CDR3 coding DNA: TGTGCCAGCAGCCGCCGGGAGACGGAGTCCTCTGGGGCCAACGTCCTGACTTTC.

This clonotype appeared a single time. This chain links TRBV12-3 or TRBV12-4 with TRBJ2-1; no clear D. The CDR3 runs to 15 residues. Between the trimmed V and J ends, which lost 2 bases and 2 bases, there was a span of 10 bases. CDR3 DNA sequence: TGTGCCAGCAGTTTACACCCTAGAACCTACAATGAGCAGTTCTTC. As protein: CASSLHPRTYNEQFF.